The present T cell receptor beta chain was sequenced within a study of cytomegalovirus exposure and HLA in healthy donors. Study-level background: Roughly 77 million unique TCRs from HLA-typed donors made up an early data release. Study-level points and caveats: TCR beta V- and J-gene trimming, according to a later analysis, was linked to a missense DCLRE1C variant. In a later analysis, at a false discovery rate of 0.05, some 17,000 TCR beta sequences were associated with HLA alleles.

V lost 5 bases, J lost 2 bases, and 15 bases lay in between. CDR3 size: 15 residues. Germline values: CDR1 MDHEN, CDR2 SYDVKM. A remark on this clone: Its antigen is unknown.

It was with 60 Vbeta and 13 Jbeta primers that the PCR ran. How the authors handled the data: In a later analysis, the count reached some 83 million unique TCR beta chains, with about 9.9 million shared. Produced via immunoSEQ multiplex PCR; TCRdb's table is partial and in-frame only. That table is the source of V, J and clone size, and D and trimming were worked out from the DNA. The sample has 70,000 to 100,000 clones, roughly 69% seen once. The source is a man aged 45-65 years in good health and CMV-seronegative. Sequenced: PBMCs. The rearrangement links TRBV28 to TRBJ1-2; D is perhaps TRBD1 (6 bases). CDR3 protein: CASSPDRDTNYGYTF. CDR3 DNA sequence: TGTGCCAGCAGTCCGGACCGGGACACCAACTATGGCTACACCTTC.